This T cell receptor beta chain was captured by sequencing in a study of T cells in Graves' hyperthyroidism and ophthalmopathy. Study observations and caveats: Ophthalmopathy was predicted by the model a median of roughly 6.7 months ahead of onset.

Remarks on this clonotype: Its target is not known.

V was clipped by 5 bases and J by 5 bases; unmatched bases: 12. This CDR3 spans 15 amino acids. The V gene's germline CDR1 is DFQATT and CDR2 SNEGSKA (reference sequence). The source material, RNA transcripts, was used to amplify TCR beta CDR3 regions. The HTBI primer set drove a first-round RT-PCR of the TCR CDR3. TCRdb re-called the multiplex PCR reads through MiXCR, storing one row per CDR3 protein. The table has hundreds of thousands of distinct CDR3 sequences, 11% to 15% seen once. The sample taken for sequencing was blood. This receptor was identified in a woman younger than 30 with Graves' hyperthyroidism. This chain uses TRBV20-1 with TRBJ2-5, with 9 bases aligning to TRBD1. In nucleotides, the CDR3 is TGCAGTGCTCAGAGGGGACAGGGTTTTCTCGAGACCCAGTACTTC. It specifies CSAQRGQGFLETQYF.